The subject of this entry is one T cell receptor (beta chain). Its antigen is unknown. Per-base quality was not reported, and no clone a single base away is much larger than it. This sample was taken from a study of blood T cell repertoires in COVID-19 (dated by TCRdb to between 2020 and 2021). Notes on the research overall: Samples from collaborators originated in the United States, Italy and Spain and spanned both the acute and convalescent phases of COVID-19. The material from the prospective study consisted of cDNA or gDNA derived from T cells, B-cell-depleted T cells, or PBMCs. The dataset comprised deeply sampled blood TCRbeta repertoires from subjects exposed to, actively infected with, or recovered from COVID-19. The repertoires were released in a freely available public database meant as a resource for research on the immune response to SARS-CoV-2. The samples were drawn from two sources: the first 160 participants of the ongoing ImmuneRACE study, and 1,254 subjects contributed by 6 global collaborators. The sample metadata nearly always contained a de-identified subject ID, COVID-19 status, age in years and sex. HLA class I and class II types, where available, came from metadata supplied by the sample provider rather than from assay-based typing. What the work shows at the level of the full study, not this receptor alone: How much clinical and demographic metadata was included differed by source and by participant, and the metadata was provided uncurated.

Sequences SNHLY (CDR1) and FYNNEI (CDR2) are obtained from the germline V gene. V and J are trimmed by 6 bases and 8 bases, and the gene matches miss 10 bases of the junction. The CDR3 measures 14 amino acids from cysteine to phenylalanine. Only the CDR3 DNA stays, 42 bases, in frame from base 1. Participants in the prospective study were enrolled through a virtual design, were aged about 18 to 100 years, and lived in under 25 United States geographic areas. To assign participants to cohorts, the prospective study relied on clinical history that participants themselves reported in a screening survey and a study questionnaire. Recovered participants in ImmuneRACE Cohort 3 were defined by two consecutive negative NP/OP PCR tests, clearance by a healthcare professional, or resolution of symptoms. Mobile phlebotomists in the prospective study collected whole blood, serum and a nasopharyngeal or oropharyngeal swab from every participant. Over a roughly 2-month period, participants in the prospective study had the option of providing additional blood draws and questionnaires. Before DNA extraction, prospective study blood samples were shipped either frozen or at room temperature.

TCRbeta CDR3 regions were amplified from genomic DNA using the immunoSEQ Assay, a bias-controlled multiplex PCR. In the original analysis: The number of nucleated cells in each sample was estimated by amplification of reference gene primers within the assay. To quantify the absolute abundance of each unique TCRbeta CDR3 rearrangement, sequence reads were collapsed and filtered. Productive Simpson clonality was computed per sample as the square root of Simpson's diversity index over productive rearrangements. In its TCRdb copy, this immuneACCESS table keeps in-frame sequences only and misses some clones. Where compared with another copy, unresolved V genes explain less than half of these, and the others have no known cause. V and J calls and clone size are copied from that table; D and trimming were computed from the DNA. Counted in this sample were about 310,000 clones; around 91% of them appeared once. The ten largest clones represent around 9.5% of the sample.

In this chain, TRBV2 is recombined with TRBJ1-2, with 9 junctional bases fitting TRBD1. The TCR was taken from a woman aged 40 to 50 who had recovered from COVID-19. The material sequenced was PBMCs or T cells enriched from blood (not recorded which). The DNA reads as follows: TGTGCCAGCAGACCCGACAGGGGGGTAGAAGGCTACACCTTC. Translated, this gives CASRPDRGVEGYTF.